This paragraph covers one T cell receptor (beta chain) sequence. Its matching antigen is unknown. This entry comes from a study of beta chain features in type 1 diabetes. Study findings and constraints: Whatever favoring of shorter templates PCR might show would apply equally to patients and controls. Significant though moderate, a shortening of TCRB CDR3s appeared in all four CD4+ subsets of Type 1 diabetes patients.

The isolated RNA, all of it, was reverse transcribed, so expressed TCRB transcripts were what got sequenced. Sequencing used immunoSEQ multiplex PCR; TCRdb keeps in-frame clones, though not all of them. Of 140,000 or so clones in the sample, around an eighth were seen once. Germline-derived CDR1 and CDR2 are SGHRS and YFSETQ. Trimming stripped 4 bases from V and 4 bases from J, with 17 bases between. This CDR3 has 16 residues. J is TRBJ2-2 and V is TRBV5-1, with D perhaps TRBD2 (5 bases). The sequenced material came from central memory CD4+ T cells from blood. This receptor was obtained from a man younger than 35 with type 1 diabetes. CDR3 in amino acids: CASSPAAYRGTGELFF. The CDR3 DNA reads as TGCGCCAGCAGCCCGGCGGCTTACCGGGGCACCGGGGAGCTGTTTTTT.